The T cell receptor beta chain described here comes from a study of T-cell memory formation after mild COVID-19. This clonotype was observed a few times. Its antigen is as yet unknown. TCRdb re-derived calls from the 5' RACE reads in MiXCR, one entry per CDR3 protein. There are a few hundred thousand distinct CDR3 sequences in the sample; approximately 9% occur only once, and 20% to 25% lies in the top ten. Germline V lookup: CDR1 LGHNA, CDR2 YNFKEQ. Losses at the gene ends were 0 bases for V and 4 bases for J; bases not matched to a gene: 5. The CDR3 consists of 16 residues. Study-wide points: Detection of some responders pre-infection suggested pre-existing cross-reactive memory T cells participated. Clones shrinking from day 15 to 85 showed even CD4/CD8 mixes; later expanders tilted CD4+.

The TCR comes from a man aged 18 to 30 who had mild COVID-19 (a few samples of this study predate the infection). Cell type and time point are not known. The sample was PBMCs or a T cell subset sorted from them (not recorded which). The J gene is TRBJ2-3, the V gene TRBV4-2, with TRBD2 identical over 9 bases. This CDR3 is CASSQDPAGGADTQYF. The CDR3, as DNA: TGTGCCAGCAGCCAAGATCCAGCGGGGGGTGCAGATACGCAGTATTTT.